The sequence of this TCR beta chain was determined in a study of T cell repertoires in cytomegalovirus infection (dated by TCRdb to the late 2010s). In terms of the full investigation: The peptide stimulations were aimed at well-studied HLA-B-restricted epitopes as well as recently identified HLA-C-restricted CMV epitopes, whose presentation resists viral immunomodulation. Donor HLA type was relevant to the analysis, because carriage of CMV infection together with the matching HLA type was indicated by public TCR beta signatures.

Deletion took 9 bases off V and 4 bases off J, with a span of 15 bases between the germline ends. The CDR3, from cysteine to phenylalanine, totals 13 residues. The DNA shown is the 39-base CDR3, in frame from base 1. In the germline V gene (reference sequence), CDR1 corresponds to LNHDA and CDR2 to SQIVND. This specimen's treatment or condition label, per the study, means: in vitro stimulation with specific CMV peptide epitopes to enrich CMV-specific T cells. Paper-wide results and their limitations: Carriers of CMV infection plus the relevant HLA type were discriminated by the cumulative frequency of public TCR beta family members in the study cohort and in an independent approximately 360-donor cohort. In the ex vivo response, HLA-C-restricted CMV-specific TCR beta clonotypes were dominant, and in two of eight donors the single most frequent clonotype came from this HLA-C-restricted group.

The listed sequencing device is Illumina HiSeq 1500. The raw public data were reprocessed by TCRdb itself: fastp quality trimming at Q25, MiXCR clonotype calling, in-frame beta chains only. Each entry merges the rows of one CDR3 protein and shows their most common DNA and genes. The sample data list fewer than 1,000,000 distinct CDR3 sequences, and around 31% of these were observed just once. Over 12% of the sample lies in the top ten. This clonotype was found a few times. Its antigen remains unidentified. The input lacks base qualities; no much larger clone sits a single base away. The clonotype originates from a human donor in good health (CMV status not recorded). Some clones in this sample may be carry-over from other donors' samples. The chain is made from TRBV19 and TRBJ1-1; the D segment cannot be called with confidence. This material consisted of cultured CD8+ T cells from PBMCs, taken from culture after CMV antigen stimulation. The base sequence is TGTGCCAGCCCTATCCCTGGTGGCACTGAAGCTTTCTTT. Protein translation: CASPIPGGTEAFF.